The T cell receptor beta chain under discussion was sequenced for a study of cytotoxic CD8 clonotypes in ibrutinib-treated CLL. Study background: Response samples followed a median 12 months of treatment, range 6 to 36.

The table came from immunoSEQ multiplex PCR; TCRdb's copy has only in-frame clones and leaves some out. The table includes about 160,000 clones, more than 75% detected once. This clone showed up just a few times. Genomic DNA for TCR beta libraries, 1.5 to 2 micrograms, came from cryopreserved PBMCs. The sample here was PBMCs, taken after 12 months of ibrutinib treatment. The TCR comes from a human donor with chronic lymphocytic leukemia.

CDR3 loop: CASSPDTDTQYF. For the CDR3, the DNA is TGTGCCAGCTCACCAGACACAGATACGCAGTATTTT. The chain links TRBV18 to TRBJ2-3; no firm D call. Germline values: CDR1 KGHSH, CDR2 LQKENI. The CDR3 has 12 amino acids. The V and J ends lost 2 bases and 2 bases respectively, with 2 bases between them.